This entry lists 7 T cell receptor beta chains sequenced from one sample in a study of tissue T cells after allogeneic stem cell transplantation. Time point specified: mouse harvest day 7 after allogeneic transplant. Each mouse received 10^7 T-cell-depleted marrow cells plus 10^6 splenic CD5+ T cells by tail vein. Repertoires were generated with immunoSEQ multiplex PCR, while TCRdb's copy carries only in-frame clones and drops some. The sample holds over 6,000 clones, roughly half seen once. The sequenced sample was gut tissue. These receptor sequences come from a female BALB/c mouse given C57BL/6 T cells with graft-versus-host disease after an allogeneic hematopoietic cell transplant.

Regarding this clone: Germline and genes here are mouse. Read coverage stops 1 residue before the CDR3 terminus; the germline J gene supplies the remainder. V usage is TRBV26 and J usage is TRBJ2-4; 7 positions agree with TRBD1. The ends lost 4 bases at V and 1 base at J; junction bases unmatched: 2. There are 14 residues in the CDR3. Germline loops: CDR1 KGHPV, CDR2 FQNQEV (reference sequence). CDR3 region: CASSPGTGQNTLYF. The CDR3 DNA, read in part, is TGTGCCAGCAGTCCCGGGACAGGTCAAAACACCTTGTAC.

On this clone: Any gene name here is a mouse gene name. The CDR3 goes on 1 residue after the read ends, and that part is filled in from the germline J gene. The V gene is TRBV3, the J gene TRBJ2-7, with 8 bases that match TRBD2. With 8 bases clipped from V and 7 bases from J, the junction kept 4 bases outside the gene matches. Germline CDR1 reads SNHLY; CDR2 reads FYNGKV (reference sequence). This CDR3 spans 11 amino acids. The CDR3 here is CASRGGGEQYF. The CDR3 bases that were read are TGTGCCAGCCGGGGGGGCGGGGAACAGTAC.

Comment on this clone: Gene names denote mouse genes. The CDR3 end falls 1 residue outside the read, so it is completed with the germline J gene. The chain couples TRBV3 to TRBJ1-2; TRBD1 matches at 7 bases. The CDR3 runs to 14 residues. V lost 5 bases to trimming and J lost 1 base; unmatched junction nucleotides: 4. Per germline, CDR1 SNHLY and CDR2 FYNGKV (reference sequence). The CDR3 is CASSHRDRNSDYTF. The CDR3 DNA, read in part, is TGTGCCAGCAGCCACCGGGACAGAAACTCCGACTACACC.

Comments on this clone: Gene names refer to mouse genes. The sequenced fragment ends 1 residue before the CDR3 boundary, so the rest is inferred from the germline J gene. The chain has TRBV2 and TRBJ2-7; 9 bases match TRBD2. CDR3 length: 14 amino acids. The germline V gene encodes CDR1 LGHNA and CDR2 YSYQKL. With 1 base clipped from V and 4 bases from J, the junction kept 2 bases outside the gene matches. The DNA read from the CDR3 is TGTGCCAGCAGCCAAGCCGACTGGGGGTATGAACAGTAC. As protein: CASSQADWGYEQY. In full, the CDR3 reads CASSQADWGYEQYF.

Concerning this clone: Gene names refer to mouse genes. The CDR3 goes on 1 residue after the read ends, and that part is filled in from the germline J gene. The chain carries TRBV23 and TRBJ1-6; the table's D call of TRBD1 was not tested on the DNA. Being an ORF, TRBJ1-6 has a function that is uncertain. The CDR3 spans 13 residues. Germline values: CDR1 KGHTA, CDR2 FQNQQP. CDR3 DNA (partial): TGCTCCAGCAGTTCAGGGGGGAATTCGCCCCTCTAC. Amino acids: CSSSSGGNSPLY. The full CDR3 is CSSSSGGNSPLYF.

Comment on this clone: The genes and germline here are from mouse. Coverage ceases 1 residue before the CDR3 finishes, and the germline J gene fills in the end. The V call is TRBV19, the J call TRBJ2-5, with a weak D call TRBD2 (6 bases). Trimming cost V 0 bases and J 4 bases, with 6 bases left between them. This CDR3 is 13 amino acids long. CDR1 FNHDT and CDR2 SITEND come from the germline V gene (reference sequence). The sequenced part of the CDR3 DNA is TGTGCCAGCAGTATAGTGGGGGAAGACACCCAGTAC. Protein: CASSIVGEDTQY. In full, the CDR3 is CASSIVGEDTQYF.

Of note for this clone: Gene names follow the mouse nomenclature. The observed sequence ends 1 residue before the CDR3 terminus, with the missing tail filled in from the germline J gene. The rearrangement uses TRBV16 and TRBJ2-7; 13 bases map to TRBD2. Per germline, CDR1 SGHSA and CDR2 FRNQAP. Losses at the gene ends were 5 bases for V and 3 bases for J; bases not matched to a gene: 1. The length of the CDR3 is 14 residues. Partial CDR3 DNA: TGTGCAAGCAGCCGGGACTGGGGGGGCTATGAACAGTAC. This sequence encodes CASSRDWGGYEQY. The CDR3 as a whole reads CASSRDWGGYEQYF.